Below are 26 T cell receptor beta chains sequenced from a single sample in a study of T cells in Graves' hyperthyroidism and ophthalmopathy. RNA transcripts yielded amplified TCR beta CDR3 regions. The TCR CDR3 first-round RT-PCR relied on the HTBI primer set. TCRdb re-derived calls from the multiplex PCR reads in MiXCR, one entry per CDR3 protein. The sample shows 40,000 to 60,000 distinct CDR3 sequences, 45% to 65% of them seen only once. Material: peripheral blood or thyroid tissue (not recorded which). These receptors all come from a man aged 18 to 29 with Graves' hyperthyroidism.

This clonotype was picked up many times. V gene TRBV20-1 combines with J gene TRBJ1-2, with 10 bases aligning to TRBD1. The V gene end was trimmed by 5 bases and the J gene end by 4 bases; junction bases not matched to a gene: 7. Germline V gives CDR1 DFQATT, CDR2 SNEGSKA (reference sequence). This CDR3 comprises 14 residues. The CDR3 DNA sequence: TGCAGTGCTCCTGGGACAGGGGACTTCTATGGCTACACCTTC. Translation: CSAPGTGDFYGYTF.

This chain connects TRBV29-1 to TRBJ1-4, with TRBD1 identical over 10 bases. The CDR3 contains 13 residues. In germline, CDR1 is SQVTM, CDR2 ANQGSEA. CDR3 bases: TGCAGTGCAACGACAGGGGGCCTCGAAAAACTGTTTTTT. Protein: CSATTGGLEKLFF.

This clonotype showed up many times. This chain joins TRBV11-2 and TRBJ2-5; tentatively, D is TRBD2 (7 bases). CDR3 size: 16 residues. Trimming shortened V by 2 bases and J by 5 bases, and 18 bases separated the two germline ends. The germline V gene has CDR1 SGHAT and CDR2 FQNNGV. CDR3 residues: CASSLLTSATGETQYF. For the CDR3, the DNA is TGTGCCAGCAGCTTATTAACTAGCGCAACAGGGGAGACCCAGTACTTC.

The rearrangement uses TRBV28 and TRBJ2-7, with 7 bases identical to TRBD1. The CDR3 is made up of 15 amino acids. Germline-derived CDR1 and CDR2 are MDHEN and SYDVKM. Germline trimming cut 5 bases from V and 7 bases from J; bases unmatched to any gene: 14. The CDR3: CASSTGDSRGKEQYF. The CDR3 bases are TGTGCCAGCAGTACAGGGGACAGCCGAGGAAAGGAGCAGTACTTC.

This chain links TRBV2 with TRBJ2-5; D could derive from TRBD1 or TRBD2 (6 bases each). The V end lost 4 bases, the J end lost 5 bases, and 11 bases lay between the germline ends. Germline values: CDR1 SNHLY, CDR2 FYNNEI. This CDR3 has 13 residues. The CDR3 is CASSGGAEETQYF. CDR3 nucleotide sequence: TGTGCCAGCAGTGGGGGGGCCGAGGAGACCCAGTACTTC.

This clonotype was counted many times. The V call is TRBV27, the J call TRBJ1-2, with D perhaps matching TRBD1 (6 bases). The CDR3 is made up of 15 amino acids. The ends were cut back, 9 bases at V and 3 bases at J, with 20 bases in the middle. Germline-derived CDR1 and CDR2 are MNHEY and SMNVEV (reference sequence). As DNA, the CDR3 is TGTGCCAGTCGTCTAACAGGGAACCCGGACTATGGCTACACCTTC. It codes for CASRLTGNPDYGYTF.

The chain couples TRBV25-1 to TRBJ2-7; 7 nucleotides line up with TRBD1. Per the germline V gene, CDR1 is MGHDK and CDR2 is SYGVNS. V shed 3 bases and J 0 bases; nucleotides not matched to a gene: 2. The CDR3 length is 14 residues. This chain's CDR3 is CASSETGSSYEQYF. CDR3 in DNA: TGTGCCAGCAGTGAGACAGGGAGCTCCTACGAGCAGTACTTC.

This clonotype was counted between two and nine times. The chain recombines TRBV19 with TRBJ1-5; 7 positions agree with TRBD1. The CDR3 is made up of 15 amino acids. V gave up 7 bases and J gave up 4 bases; unmatched junction bases: 10. The germline V gene has CDR1 LNHDA and CDR2 SQIVND (reference sequence). The CDR3 reads CASTDAGGRNQPQHF. For the CDR3, the DNA is TGTGCCAGTACCGATGCAGGGGGTAGGAATCAGCCCCAGCATTTT.

The V gene is TRBV10-3, the J gene TRBJ1-5; 8 positions agree with TRBD1. There are 14 residues in the CDR3. J gave up 1 base and V 6 bases, and 2 bases lay outside the gene matches. Per the germline V gene, CDR1 is ENHRY and CDR2 is SYGVKD. CDR3 sequence reads: CAISGQGSNQPQHF. In DNA form, the CDR3 reads TGTGCCATCAGCGGACAGGGAAGCAATCAGCCCCAGCATTTT.

The chain is built from TRBV20-1 and TRBJ1-1; TRBD1 matches 10 bases. The length of the CDR3 is 21 residues. J was trimmed by 1 base and V by 2 bases; bases with no gene match: 22. The V gene's germline CDR1 is DFQATT and CDR2 SNEGSKA (reference sequence). CDR3 residues: CSARPRVGPGQGRSRNTEAFF. As DNA, the CDR3 is TGCAGTGCTAGACCCCGAGTTGGACCGGGACAGGGGCGGTCTCGGAACACTGAAGCTTTCTTT.

This clonotype occurred many times. The gene calls are TRBV7-6 and TRBJ1-3, with TRBD1 matching 8 bases. V lost 5 bases and J lost 2; bases outside the gene matches: 8. Germline CDR1 and CDR2: SGHVS and FNYEAQ. The CDR3 spans 16 residues. CDR3 loop: CASSPRDRWPGNTIYF. The CDR3 DNA follows: TGTGCCAGCAGCCCCAGGGACAGGTGGCCTGGAAACACCATATATTTT. The whole variable domain, filled in from reference TRBV7-6 and TRBJ1-3, reads GAGVSQSPRYKVTKRGQDVALRCDPISGHVSLYWYRQALGQGPEFLTYFNYEAQQDKSGLPNDRFSAERPEGSISTLTIQRTEQRDSAMYRCASSPRDRWPGNTIYFGEGSWLTVV.

This clonotype was picked up many times. The CDR3 nucleotides are TGTGCCAGCAGCCAAGGACAGGGGGCTTTTGAGCAGTACTTC. It translates to CASSQGQGAFEQYF. The chain joins TRBV6-5 to TRBJ2-7, with 11 bases that match TRBD1. Germline V gene sequence: CDR1 MNHEY, CDR2 SVGAGI. The CDR3 totals 14 residues. V gave up 6 bases and J gave up 7 bases; unmatched junction bases: 8.

The rearrangement uses TRBV7-9 and TRBJ2-7, with D maybe TRBD2 (6 bases). The germline gives CDR1 SEHNR, CDR2 FQNEAQ (reference sequence). The CDR3 length is 14 residues. Between the trimmed V and J ends, which lost 5 bases and 4 bases, there was a span of 15 bases. CDR3 DNA: TGTGCCAGCAGCGTCGGGACTCCCTCTTACGAGCAGTACTTC. Translating it yields CASSVGTPSYEQYF. Drawing the rest from reference TRBV7-9 and TRBJ2-7, the complete variable domain is DTGVSQNPRHKITKRGQNVTFRCDPISEHNRLYWYRQTLGQGPEFLTYFQNEAQLEKSRLLSDRFSAERPKGSFSTLEIQRTEQGDSAMYLCASSVGTPSYEQYFGPGTRLTVT.

This clonotype has at least ten counts. This chain joins TRBV6-6 and TRBJ1-4, with unresolved D. The V gene lost 4 bases and the J gene lost 10 bases, with 19 bases spanning the gap. This CDR3 contains 15 residues. From germline, CDR1 is MNHNY and CDR2 SVGAGI (reference sequence). As DNA, the CDR3 is TGTGCCAGCAGTTGGGCGGGAAGGGAAGTACGAAAACTGTTTTTT. The encoded protein is CASSWAGREVRKLFF.

The sample holds many counts of this clonotype. The chain is built from TRBV9 and TRBJ1-2; D unclear. The germline V gene has CDR1 SGDLS and CDR2 YYNGEE. The CDR3 runs to 12 residues. Trimming stripped 0 bases from V and 10 bases from J, with 10 bases between. The CDR3 DNA reads as TGTGCCAGCAGCGTAGGTCGGTGGAACTACACCTTC. Residues: CASSVGRWNYTF.

The J gene is TRBJ1-2, the V gene TRBV2, with 7 positions matching TRBD1. The CDR3 is 15 amino acids. The germline V gene encodes CDR1 SNHLY and CDR2 FYNNEI. Trimming at V came to 7 bases and at J to 3 bases, leaving 11 bases not matched to a gene. Written as DNA, the CDR3 is TGTGCCAGCACTCATGGACAGGCAAGAGACTATGGCTACACCTTC. The encoded protein is CASTHGQARDYGYTF.

About this clonotype: One junction end disagrees with the germline gene, perhaps due to a read error. CDR3 in amino acids: CASSLYRGADGFTF. CDR3 nucleotides: TGCGCCAGCAGCTTGTACCGGGGCGCGGATGGCTTCACCTTC. The V and J genes are TRBV5-1 and TRBJ1-2; D might be TRBD1 (5 bases). Germline CDR1 and CDR2: SGHRS and YFSETQ. CDR3 length equals 14 residues.

This chain connects TRBV10-3 to TRBJ1-2; D unclear. CDR3 size: 12 residues. Germline V lookup: CDR1 ENHRY, CDR2 SYGVKD. V lost 10 bases and J lost 2, with 11 bases in between. CDR3 sequence reads: CATATENYGYTF. CDR3 in DNA: TGTGCCACCGCAACAGAGAACTATGGCTACACCTTC.

This clonotype was detected only once. This chain uses TRBV15 with TRBJ2-2, with 10 positions matching TRBD2. The J segment lost 5 bases and the V segment lost 3 bases, leaving 0 bases of the junction unmatched. Germline V lookup: CDR1 LNHNV, CDR2 YYDKDF (reference sequence). There are 14 residues in the CDR3. CDR3 in amino acids: CATSRTSGTGELFF. The CDR3 bases are TGTGCCACCAGCAGGACTAGCGGGACCGGGGAGCTGTTTTTT.

The chain links TRBV10-2 to TRBJ1-2; no clear D. V was cut by 2 bases and J by 6 bases, with 4 bases left in between. Germline V gene sequence: CDR1 WSHSY, CDR2 SAAADI. CDR3 size: 11 residues. The DNA for the CDR3 is TGCGCCAGCAGTGAGGGGAATGGCTACACCTTC. Translation: CASSEGNGYTF.

This clonotype was observed a handful of times. CDR3 loop: CSARGGYYGYTF. The CDR3 DNA is TGCAGCGCCCGTGGGGGGTACTATGGCTACACCTTC. The V gene is TRBV29-1, the J gene TRBJ1-2; D is possibly TRBD1 (5 bases). The CDR3 spans 12 residues. V lost 7 bases and J lost 3, with 12 bases in between. CDR1 SQVTM and CDR2 ANQGSEA come from the germline V gene.

This clonotype ranks as large (0.1 to 1%). The gene calls are TRBV2 and TRBJ1-5; 7 nucleotides line up with TRBD1. V lost 6 bases to trimming and J lost 5 bases; unmatched junction nucleotides: 7. The CDR3 is 14 residues long. Per germline, CDR1 SNHLY and CDR2 FYNNEI. CDR3 residues: CASRSQGFDQPQHF. The DNA for the CDR3 is TGTGCCAGCAGATCACAGGGGTTTGATCAGCCCCAGCATTTT. Full variable domain (missing parts from reference TRBV2 and TRBJ1-5): EPEVTQTPSHQVTQMGQEVILRCVPISNHLYFYWYRQILGQKVEFLVSFYNNEISEKSEIFDDQFSVERPDGSNFTLKIRSTKLEDSAMYFCASRSQGFDQPQHFGDGTRLSIL.

Ten or more counts support this clonotype. V and J are TRBV6-1 and TRBJ2-7; 12 positions match TRBD1. Germline assignment: CDR1 MNHNS and CDR2 SASEGT. The CDR3 runs to 17 residues. V dropped 6 bases and J dropped 2; count of bases not matched to a gene: 11. CDR3 in amino acids: CASRTRDRGQEAYEQYF. The DNA of the CDR3 is TGTGCCAGCAGGACCCGGGACAGGGGGCAAGAGGCCTACGAGCAGTACTTC.

J is TRBJ2-7 and V is TRBV20-1; 10 nucleotides align to TRBD1. Per the germline V gene, CDR1 is DFQATT and CDR2 is SNEGSKA (reference sequence). J gave up 3 bases and V 4 bases, and 9 bases lay outside the gene matches. The CDR3 consists of 15 residues. The CDR3 DNA reads TGCAGTGCTACATTATGGACAGGGGGAATCTACGAGCAGTACTTC. Translating gives CSATLWTGGIYEQYF.

Regarding this clonotype: At one of its ends the junction is not consistent with the germline gene, which may arise from a read error. The CDR3: CASSYKGGSGSTDTRYF. As DNA, the CDR3 is TGTGCCAGCAGCTATAAGGGAGGGAGTGGTAGCACTGATACGCGGTATTTT. J is TRBJ2-3 and V is TRBV11-2; 7 nucleotides match TRBD2. This CDR3 comprises 17 residues. Germline V gene sequence: CDR1 SGHAT, CDR2 FQNNGV.

This clonotype is medium-sized within its sample. The chain has TRBV29-1 and TRBJ1-2; D is unclear. This CDR3 is 11 amino acids long. V dropped 5 bases and J dropped 6 bases, with 10 bases sitting between them. From germline, CDR1 is SQVTM and CDR2 ANQGSEA. The CDR3: CSVRAADGYTF. In nucleotides, the CDR3 is TGCAGCGTTAGGGCTGCGGATGGCTACACCTTC.